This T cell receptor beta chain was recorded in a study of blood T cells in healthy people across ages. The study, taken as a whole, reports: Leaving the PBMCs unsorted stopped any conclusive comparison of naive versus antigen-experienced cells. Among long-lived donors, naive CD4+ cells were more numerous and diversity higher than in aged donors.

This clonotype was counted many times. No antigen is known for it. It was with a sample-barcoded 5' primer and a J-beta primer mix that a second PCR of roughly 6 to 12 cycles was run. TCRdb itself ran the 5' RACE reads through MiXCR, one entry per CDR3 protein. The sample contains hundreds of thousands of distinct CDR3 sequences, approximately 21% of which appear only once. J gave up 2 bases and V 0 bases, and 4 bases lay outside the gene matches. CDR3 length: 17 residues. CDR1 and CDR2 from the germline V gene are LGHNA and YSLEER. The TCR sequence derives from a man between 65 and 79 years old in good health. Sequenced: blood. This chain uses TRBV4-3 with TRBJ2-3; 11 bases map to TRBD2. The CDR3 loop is CASSQDWTSGLTDTQYF. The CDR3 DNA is TGCGCCAGCAGCCAAGATTGGACTAGCGGGCTCACAGATACGCAGTATTTT.